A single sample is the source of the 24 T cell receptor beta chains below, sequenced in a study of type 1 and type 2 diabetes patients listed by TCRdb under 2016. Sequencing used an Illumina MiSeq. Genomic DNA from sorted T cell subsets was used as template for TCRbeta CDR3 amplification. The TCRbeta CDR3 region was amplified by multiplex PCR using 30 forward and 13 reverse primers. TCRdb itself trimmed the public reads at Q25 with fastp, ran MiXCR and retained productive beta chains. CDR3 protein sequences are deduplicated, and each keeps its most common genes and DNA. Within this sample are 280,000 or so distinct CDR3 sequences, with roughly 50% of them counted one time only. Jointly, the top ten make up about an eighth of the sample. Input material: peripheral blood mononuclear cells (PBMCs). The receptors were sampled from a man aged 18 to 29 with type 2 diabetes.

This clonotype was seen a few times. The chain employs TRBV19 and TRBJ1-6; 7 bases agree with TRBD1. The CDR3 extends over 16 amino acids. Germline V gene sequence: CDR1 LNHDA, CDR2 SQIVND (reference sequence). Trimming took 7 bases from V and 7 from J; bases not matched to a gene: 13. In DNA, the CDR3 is TGTGCCAGTAAGCGATGGGAGGGACAGTCAAATTCACCCCTCCACTTT. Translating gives CASKRWEGQSNSPLHF.

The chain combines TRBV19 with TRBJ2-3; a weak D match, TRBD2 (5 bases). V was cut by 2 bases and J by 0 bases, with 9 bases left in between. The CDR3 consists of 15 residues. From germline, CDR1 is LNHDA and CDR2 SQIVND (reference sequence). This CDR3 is CASSINGVSTDTQYF. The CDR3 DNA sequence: TGTGCCAGTAGTATAAACGGGGTGAGCACAGATACGCAGTATTTT.

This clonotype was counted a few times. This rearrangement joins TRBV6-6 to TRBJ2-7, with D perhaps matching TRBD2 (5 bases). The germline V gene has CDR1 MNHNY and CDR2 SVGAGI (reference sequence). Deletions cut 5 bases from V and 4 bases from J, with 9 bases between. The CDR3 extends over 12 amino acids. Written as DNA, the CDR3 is TGTGCCAGCAGTCGGACTCGATACGAGCAGTACTTC. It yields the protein CASSRTRYEQYF.

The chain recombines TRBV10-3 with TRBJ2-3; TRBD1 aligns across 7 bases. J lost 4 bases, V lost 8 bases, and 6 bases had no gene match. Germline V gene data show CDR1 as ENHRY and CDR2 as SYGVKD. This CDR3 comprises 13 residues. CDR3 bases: TGTGCCATCTTAGACAGGGTGGCAGATACGCAGTATTTT. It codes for CAILDRVADTQYF.

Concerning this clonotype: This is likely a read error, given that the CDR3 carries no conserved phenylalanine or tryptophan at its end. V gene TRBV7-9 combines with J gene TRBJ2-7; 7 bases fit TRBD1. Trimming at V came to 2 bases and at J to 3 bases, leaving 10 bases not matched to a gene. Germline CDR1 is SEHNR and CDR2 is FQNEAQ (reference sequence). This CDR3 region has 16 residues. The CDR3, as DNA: TGTGCCAGCAGCTTAATCCGCCGGGACAGCGGCTACGAGCAGTACCTC. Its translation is CASSLIRRDSGYEQYL.

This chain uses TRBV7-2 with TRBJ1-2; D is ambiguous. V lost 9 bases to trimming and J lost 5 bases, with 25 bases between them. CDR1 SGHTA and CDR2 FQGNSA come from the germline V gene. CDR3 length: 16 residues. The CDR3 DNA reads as TGTGCCAGTAAAGGACTTAGCAGGACGACGTATTATGGCTACACCTTC. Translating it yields CASKGLSRTTYYGYTF.

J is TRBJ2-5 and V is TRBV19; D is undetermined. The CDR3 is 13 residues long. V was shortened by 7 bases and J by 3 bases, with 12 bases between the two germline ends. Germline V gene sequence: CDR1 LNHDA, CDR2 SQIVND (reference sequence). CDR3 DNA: TGTGCCAGTACCCTGGACGGAGAAGAGACCCAGTACTTC. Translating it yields CASTLDGEETQYF.

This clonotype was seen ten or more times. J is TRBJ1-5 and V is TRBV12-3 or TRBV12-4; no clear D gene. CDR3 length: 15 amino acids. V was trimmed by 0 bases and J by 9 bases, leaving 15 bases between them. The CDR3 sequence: CASSLASPRGSPQHF. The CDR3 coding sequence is TGTGCCAGCAGTTTAGCCTCCCCGCGTGGATCGCCCCAGCATTTT.

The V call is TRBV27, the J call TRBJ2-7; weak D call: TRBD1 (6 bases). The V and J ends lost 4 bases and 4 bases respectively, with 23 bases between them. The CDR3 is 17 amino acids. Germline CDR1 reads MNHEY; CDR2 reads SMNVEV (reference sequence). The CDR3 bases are TGTGCCAGCAGTTCAGAAGAGACAGGAAACCAGATATACGAGCAGTACTTC. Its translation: CASSSEETGNQIYEQYF.

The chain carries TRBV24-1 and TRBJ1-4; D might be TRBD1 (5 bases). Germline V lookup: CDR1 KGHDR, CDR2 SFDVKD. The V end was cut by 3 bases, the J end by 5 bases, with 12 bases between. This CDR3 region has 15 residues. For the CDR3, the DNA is TGTGCCACCAGTGATCGCGGGACGGGGAATGAAAAACTGTTTTTT. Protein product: CATSDRGTGNEKLFF.

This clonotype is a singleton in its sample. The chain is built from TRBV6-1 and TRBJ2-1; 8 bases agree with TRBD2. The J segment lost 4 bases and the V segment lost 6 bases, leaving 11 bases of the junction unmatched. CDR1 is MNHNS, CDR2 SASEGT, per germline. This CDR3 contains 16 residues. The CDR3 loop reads CASRDRREVAYNEQFF. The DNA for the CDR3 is TGTGCCAGCAGAGATCGGCGGGAGGTGGCTTACAATGAGCAGTTCTTC.

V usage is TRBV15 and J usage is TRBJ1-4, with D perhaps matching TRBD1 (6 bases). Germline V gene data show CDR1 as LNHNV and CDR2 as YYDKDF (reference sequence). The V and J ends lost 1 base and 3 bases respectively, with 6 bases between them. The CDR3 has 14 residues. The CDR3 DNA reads TGTGCCACCAGCAGAGGACAGGCTAATGAAAAACTGTTTTTT. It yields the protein CATSRGQANEKLFF.

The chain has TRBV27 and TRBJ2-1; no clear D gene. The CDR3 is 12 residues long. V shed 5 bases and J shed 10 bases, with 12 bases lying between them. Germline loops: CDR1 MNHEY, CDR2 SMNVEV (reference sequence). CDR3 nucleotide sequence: TGTGCCAGCAGTAGCTTACCAAAGGAGCAGTTCTTC. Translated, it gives CASSSLPKEQFF.

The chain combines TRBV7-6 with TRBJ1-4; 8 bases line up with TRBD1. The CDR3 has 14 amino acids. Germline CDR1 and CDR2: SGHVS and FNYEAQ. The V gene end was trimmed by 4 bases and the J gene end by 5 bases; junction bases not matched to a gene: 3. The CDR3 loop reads CASSYGQGNEKLFF. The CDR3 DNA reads TGTGCCAGCAGCTACGGACAGGGAAATGAAAAACTGTTTTTT.

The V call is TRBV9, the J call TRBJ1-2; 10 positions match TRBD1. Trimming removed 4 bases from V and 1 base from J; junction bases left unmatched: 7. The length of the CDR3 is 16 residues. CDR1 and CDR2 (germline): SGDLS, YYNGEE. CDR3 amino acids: CASSNPRTGGNYGYTF. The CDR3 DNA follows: TGTGCCAGCAGCAACCCTAGGACAGGGGGTAACTATGGCTACACCTTC.

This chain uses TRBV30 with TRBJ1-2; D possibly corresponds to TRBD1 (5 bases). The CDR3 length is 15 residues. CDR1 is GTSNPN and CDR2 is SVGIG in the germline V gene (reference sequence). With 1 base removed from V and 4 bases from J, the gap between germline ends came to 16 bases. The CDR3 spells CAWSAYPRAGYGYTF. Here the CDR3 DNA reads TGTGCCTGGAGTGCCTATCCCAGGGCTGGCTATGGCTACACCTTC. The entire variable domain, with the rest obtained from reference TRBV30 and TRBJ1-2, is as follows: SQTIHQWPATLVQPVGSPLSLECTVEGTSNPNLYWYRQAAGRGLQLLFYSVGIGQISSEVPQNLSASRPQDRQFILSSKKLLLSDSGFYLCAWSAYPRAGYGYTFGSGTRLTVV.

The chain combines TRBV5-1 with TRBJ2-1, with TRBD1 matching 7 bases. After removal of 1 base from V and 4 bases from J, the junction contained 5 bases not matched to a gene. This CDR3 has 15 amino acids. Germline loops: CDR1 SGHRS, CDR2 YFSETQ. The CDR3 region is CASSLTGDMYNEQFF. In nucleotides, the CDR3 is TGCGCCAGCAGCTTGACAGGGGACATGTACAATGAGCAGTTCTTC.

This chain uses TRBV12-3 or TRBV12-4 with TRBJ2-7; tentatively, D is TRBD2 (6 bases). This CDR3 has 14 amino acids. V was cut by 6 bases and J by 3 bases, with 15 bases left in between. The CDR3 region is CASSVGGAGYEQYF. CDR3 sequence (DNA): TGTGCCAGCAGCGTAGGAGGGGCGGGCTACGAGCAGTACTTC.

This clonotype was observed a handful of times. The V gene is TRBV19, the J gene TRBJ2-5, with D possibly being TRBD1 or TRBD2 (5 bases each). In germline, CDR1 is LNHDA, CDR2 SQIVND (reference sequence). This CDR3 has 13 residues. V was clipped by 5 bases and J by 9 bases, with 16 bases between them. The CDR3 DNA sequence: TGTGCCAGTAGTTACACCGGGGCTGCGGCCCAGTACTTC. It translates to CASSYTGAAAQYF.

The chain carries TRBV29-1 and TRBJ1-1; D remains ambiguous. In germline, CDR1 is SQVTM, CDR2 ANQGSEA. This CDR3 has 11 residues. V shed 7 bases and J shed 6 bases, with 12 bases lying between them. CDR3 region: CSAFHQAEAFF. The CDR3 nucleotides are TGCAGCGCCTTTCACCAGGCTGAAGCTTTCTTT.

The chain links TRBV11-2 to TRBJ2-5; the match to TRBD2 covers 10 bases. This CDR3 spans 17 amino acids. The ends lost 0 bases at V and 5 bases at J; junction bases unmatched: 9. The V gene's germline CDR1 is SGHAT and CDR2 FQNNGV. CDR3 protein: CASSLDGLAGAMETQYF. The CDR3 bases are TGTGCCAGCAGCTTAGATGGTCTAGCGGGAGCTATGGAGACCCAGTACTTC.

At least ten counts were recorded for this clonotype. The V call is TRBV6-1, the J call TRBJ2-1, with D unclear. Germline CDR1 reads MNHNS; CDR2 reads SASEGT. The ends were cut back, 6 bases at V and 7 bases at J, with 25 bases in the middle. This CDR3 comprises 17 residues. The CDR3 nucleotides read TGTGCCAGCAGCCCTCCTATGTCCAGCCAGGCTGGAAATGAGCAGTTCTTC. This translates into CASSPPMSSQAGNEQFF.

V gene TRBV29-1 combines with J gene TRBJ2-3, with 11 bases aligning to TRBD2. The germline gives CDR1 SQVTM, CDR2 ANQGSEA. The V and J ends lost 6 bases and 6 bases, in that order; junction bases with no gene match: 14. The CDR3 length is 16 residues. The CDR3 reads CSVTYVLAGDVDTQYF. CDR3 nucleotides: TGCAGCGTAACATACGTACTAGCGGGAGATGTGGATACGCAGTATTTT.

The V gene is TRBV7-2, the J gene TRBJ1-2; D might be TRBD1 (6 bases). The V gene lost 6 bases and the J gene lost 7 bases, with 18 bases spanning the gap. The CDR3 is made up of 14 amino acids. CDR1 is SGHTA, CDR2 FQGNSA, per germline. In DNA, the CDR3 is TGTGCCAGCAGTTCTCAGGGGATGGCCGGTGGCTACACCTTC. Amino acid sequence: CASSSQGMAGGYTF. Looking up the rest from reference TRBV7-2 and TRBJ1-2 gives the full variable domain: GAGVSQSPSNKVTEKGKDVELRCDPISGHTALYWYRQSLGQGLEFLIYFQGNSAPDKSGLPSDRFSAERTGGSVSTLTIQRTQQEDSAVYLCASSSQGMAGGYTFGSGTRLTVV.